The 18 T cell receptor beta chains reported below all come from one sample, sequenced in a study of cytomegalovirus exposure and HLA in healthy donors. Profiled with immunoSEQ multiplex PCR; TCRdb holds only in-frame clones, not every one. Seen here are some 180,000 clones, about 89% observed once, and the top ten hold roughly 6.6%. Input material: PBMCs. These receptors all stem from a man under 40 in good health and CMV-seropositive.

This clone was seen ten or more times. V is TRBV7-6 and J is TRBJ2-7, with D hard to call. The CDR3 runs to 13 residues. Germline assignment: CDR1 SGHVS and CDR2 FNYEAQ. The germline V and J ends were trimmed by 5 bases and 2 bases, with 10 bases remaining between them. CDR3 in DNA: TGTGCCAGCAGCCCCCCCACCACCTACGAGCAGTACTTC. It encodes CASSPPTTYEQYF.

This clone was seen once. The chain's CDR3 is CASSVVGSSTDTQYF. Written as DNA, the CDR3 is TGTGCCAGCAGCGTAGTAGGGTCGAGCACAGATACGCAGTATTTT. This rearrangement joins TRBV9 to TRBJ2-3, with no clear D. CDR1 SGDLS and CDR2 YYNGEE come from the germline V gene. This CDR3 spans 15 amino acids. Between the trimmed V and J ends, which lost 0 bases and 0 bases, there was a span of 8 bases.

The chain is built from TRBV4-1 and TRBJ1-3; no definite D call. In germline, CDR1 is MGHRA, CDR2 YSYEKL. Trimming took off 4 bases at V and 0 bases at J, with 7 bases between the two ends. The CDR3 contains 14 residues. The CDR3: CASSPPSSGNTIYF. CDR3 nucleotides: TGCGCCAGCAGCCCCCCCAGCTCTGGAAACACCATATATTTT.

The J gene is TRBJ2-3, the V gene TRBV2, with D maybe TRBD1 (6 bases). The CDR3 has 15 residues. The V end lost 6 bases, the J end lost 4 bases, and 17 bases lay between the germline ends. Per germline, CDR1 SNHLY and CDR2 FYNNEI. In DNA, the CDR3 is TGTGCCAGCAGCTTGTCAGGGGTGGTGGCAGATACGCAGTATTTT. Protein product: CASSLSGVVADTQYF.

The chain is built from TRBV7-6 and TRBJ2-1, with 12 positions matching TRBD2. This CDR3 has 17 residues. The trim removed 4 bases at V and 3 bases at J, leaving 7 bases unmatched. CDR1 and CDR2 from the germline V gene are SGHVS and FNYEAQ. CDR3 amino acids: CASSSASGGGNYNEQFF. The CDR3 bases are TGTGCCAGCAGCTCCGCTAGCGGGGGGGGCAACTACAATGAGCAGTTCTTC.

The genes are TRBV29-1 and TRBJ2-1, with 16 nucleotides matching TRBD2. This CDR3 has 16 amino acids. V shed 7 bases and J 7 bases; nucleotides not matched to a gene: 10. Germline loops: CDR1 SQVTM, CDR2 ANQGSEA. The chain's CDR3 is CSGSGLAGGPGNEQFF. Here the CDR3 DNA reads TGCAGCGGTTCGGGACTAGCGGGAGGGCCGGGGAATGAGCAGTTCTTC.

The V and J genes are TRBV5-1 and TRBJ2-3, with D perhaps TRBD1 (5 bases). The CDR3 extends over 16 amino acids. CDR1 SGHRS and CDR2 YFSETQ come from the germline V gene. The V end lost 1 base, the J end lost 3 bases, and 15 bases lay between the germline ends. The CDR3 sequence is CASSLNGHHVTDTQYF. The CDR3 DNA sequence: TGCGCCAGCAGCTTGAACGGACACCACGTTACAGATACGCAGTATTTT. Full variable domain (remainder filled in from reference TRBV5-1 and TRBJ2-3): KAGVTQTPRYLIKTRGQQVTLSCSPISGHRSVSWYQQTPGQGLQFLFEYFSETQRNKGNFPGRFSGRQFSNSRSEMNVSTLELGDSALYLCASSLNGHHVTDTQYFGPGTRLTVL.

V usage is TRBV27 and J usage is TRBJ2-7; possible D gene TRBD1, 6 bases. The ends were cut back, 0 bases at V and 4 bases at J, with 13 bases in the middle. Germline CDR1 MNHEY, CDR2 SMNVEV (reference sequence). The CDR3 is 15 residues long. CDR3 loop: CASSLSGQNVYEQYF. CDR3 nucleotides: TGTGCCAGCAGTTTATCAGGACAGAACGTTTACGAGCAGTACTTC.

The rearrangement links TRBV27 to TRBJ2-1; 7 bases fit TRBD2. V lost 5 bases and J lost 9; bases outside the gene matches: 22. CDR1 is MNHEY and CDR2 is SMNVEV in the germline V gene (reference sequence). This CDR3 contains 18 residues. CDR3 region: CASSTLTVQREVVPEQFF. The CDR3 bases are TGTGCCAGCAGTACACTCACCGTCCAGCGGGAAGTTGTTCCTGAGCAGTTCTTC.

The gene calls are TRBV11-3 and TRBJ2-7; no clear D. CDR3 length: 14 amino acids. V was clipped by 5 bases and J by 3 bases, with 14 bases between them. The V gene's germline CDR1 is SGHNT and CDR2 YENEEA. CDR3 sequence (DNA): TGTGCCAGCAGCCTCCTGGCGACGAACTACGAGCAGTACTTC. It yields the protein CASSLLATNYEQYF.

In this sample, this clone turned up a few times. The rearrangement links TRBV6-1 to TRBJ2-1; unclear D gene. CDR1 MNHNS and CDR2 SASEGT come from the germline V gene. The CDR3 runs to 12 residues. Deletions cut 9 bases from V and 4 bases from J, with 10 bases between. As DNA, the CDR3 is TGTGCCAGTGTCCAAGGGTACAATGAGCAGTTCTTC. Its protein is CASVQGYNEQFF.

The chain links TRBV5-1 to TRBJ1-2, with D unresolved. CDR3 length: 13 residues. V was clipped by 2 bases and J by 4 bases, with 9 bases between them. Germline V gene data show CDR1 as SGHRS and CDR2 as YFSETQ. This CDR3 is CASSLDLSYGYTF. CDR3 bases: TGCGCCAGCAGCTTAGACCTCAGCTATGGCTACACCTTC.

The chain couples TRBV5-1 to TRBJ2-6; no clear D. The CDR3 spans 14 residues. V was trimmed by 9 bases and J by 2 bases, leaving 12 bases between them. Germline values: CDR1 SGHRS, CDR2 YFSETQ. CDR3 amino acids: CANKTRTGANVLTF. Here the CDR3 DNA reads TGCGCCAACAAGACCAGGACTGGGGCCAACGTCCTGACTTTC.

The genes are TRBV7-2 and TRBJ2-7, with unresolved D. The germline gives CDR1 SGHTA, CDR2 FQGNSA. Trimming removed 3 bases from V and 4 bases from J, with 16 bases in between. This CDR3 spans 15 amino acids. CDR3 residues: CASSLLAPLEYEQYF. In DNA, the CDR3 is TGTGCCAGCAGCTTGTTAGCACCCTTGGAGTACGAGCAGTACTTC.

The chain uses TRBV2 and TRBJ1-5; D remains unclear. Germline CDR1 and CDR2: SNHLY and FYNNEI. CDR3 size: 13 residues. The V gene lost 7 bases and the J gene lost 6 bases, with 13 bases spanning the gap. The CDR3 here is CASMRSVAQPQHF. The CDR3 DNA reads TGTGCCAGCATGAGGAGTGTGGCTCAGCCCCAGCATTTT.

This clone appeared a single time. V usage is TRBV5-3 and J usage is TRBJ1-2, with D hard to call. TRBV5-3 is labeled an ORF, and its function is uncertain. The V end was cut by 4 bases, the J end by 4 bases, with 23 bases between. This CDR3 has 17 residues. The CDR3 here is CARSRETGREGTYGYTF. DNA of the CDR3: TGTGCCAGAAGCCGAGAAACGGGGAGAGAGGGTACCTATGGCTACACCTTC.

The chain recombines TRBV9 with TRBJ2-5; tentative D call: TRBD2 (5 bases). The V gene lost 0 bases and the J gene lost 7 bases, with 13 bases spanning the gap. In germline, CDR1 is SGDLS, CDR2 YYNGEE. The CDR3 has 14 residues. In DNA, the CDR3 is TGTGCCAGCAGCGTAGGGCTAGCAAAGACGACCCAGTACTTC. This sequence encodes CASSVGLAKTTQYF.

The chain joins TRBV7-9 to TRBJ1-1; TRBD1 matches 9 bases. J lost 11 bases, V lost 5 bases, and 12 bases had no gene match. CDR1 is SEHNR and CDR2 is FQNEAQ in the germline V gene (reference sequence). This CDR3 is built from 14 residues. The CDR3 loop is CASSIGTGLLRAFF. The CDR3 nucleotides are TGTGCCAGCAGCATAGGGACAGGGCTTTTGCGTGCTTTCTTT. Looking up the rest from reference TRBV7-9 and TRBJ1-1 gives the full variable domain: DTGVSQNPRHKITKRGQNVTFRCDPISEHNRLYWYRQTLGQGPEFLTYFQNEAQLEKSRLLSDRFSAERPKGSFSTLEIQRTEQGDSAMYLCASSIGTGLLRAFFGQGTRLTVV.